The clone carrying this T cell receptor beta chain was seen at least ten times. These data belong to a study of T-cell reconstitution after alpha-beta-depleted transplantation in children. As it was prepared, the TCRbeta library received unique molecular identifiers. From the PCR reads, TCRdb called clonotypes with MiXCR, one entry per CDR3 protein. The sample yields over 550,000 distinct CDR3 sequences, about 10% seen once. The V gene end was trimmed by 10 bases and the J gene end by 3 bases; junction bases not matched to a gene: 7. The CDR3 spans 14 residues. From germline, CDR1 is SGHTA and CDR2 FQGNSA.

The clonotype comes from a human donor who donated a stem cell graft to a child with acute myeloid leukemia. The genes are TRBV7-2 and TRBJ2-3; 10 nucleotides agree with TRBD2. The material sequenced was PBMCs from the stem cell graft donor, taken from the stem cell graft. The CDR3 nucleotides are TGTGCCACCTCCCCGACTAGCGGGACAGATACGCAGTATTTT. Translating it yields CATSPTSGTDTQYF.